This T cell receptor (beta chain) comes out of a study of CD8+ T cells in alopecia areata. Study background: Twice daily, treated patients received 5 to 10 mg of oral tofacitinib.

Sequencing relied on a cDNA template that was reverse transcribed from extracted RNA. The repertoire was sequenced with immunoSEQ multiplex PCR; TCRdb's copy has only in-frame clones and lacks some. Seen here are about 180,000 clones, about 66% observed once, and the top ten hold 11%. Separation by sorting yielded CD4+ and CD8+ T cells from PBMCs. Study-wide results and limits: Affected scalp, especially in alopecia totalis/universalis, had a higher clonality than normal scalp did. Mice showed TCR sharing more clearly than patients did, possibly owing to HLA.

The CDR3 covers 18 residues. V shed 1 base, J shed 2 bases, and the junction held 11 bases outside the gene matches. Germline CDR1 and CDR2: MGHRA and YSYEKL. Regarding this clone: The antigen is undetermined.

This sequence joins TRBV4-1 and TRBJ1-5; 7 positions match TRBD1. This sequence was found in a human donor with alopecia areata. Sample: CD8+ T cells sorted from blood, taken at week 0. CDR3 protein: CASSQASAGGVGNQPQHF. DNA for the CDR3: TGCGCCAGCAGCCAAGCATCAGCAGGGGGTGTCGGCAATCAGCCCCAGCATTTT.